The 21 T cell receptor beta chains given below trace back to one sample, sequenced in a study of T cell repertoires in cytomegalovirus infection (dated by TCRdb to the late 2010s). Sequencing used an Illumina HiSeq 1500. The public reads were reanalyzed by TCRdb: fastp trimming at Q25, MiXCR alignment, in-frame beta chains only. A single entry per CDR3 protein holds the most common genes and DNA from its merged rows. Present in this sample are around 210,000 distinct CDR3 sequences, 6% to 8% of which were seen just once. Jointly, the top ten make up about 6.5% of the sample. The sequencing sample was made of PBMCs. These receptors originate from a human donor in good health (CMV status not recorded). Some clones in this sample may be carry-over from other donors' samples.

The V gene is TRBV19, the J gene TRBJ1-2; maybe TRBD1 (6 bases). This CDR3 has 16 residues. The germline CDR1 and CDR2 sequences are LNHDA and SQIVND (reference sequence). Between the trimmed V and J ends, which lost 4 bases and 3 bases, there was a span of 18 bases. The CDR3 DNA sequence: TGTGCCAGTAGTACCCGCCGGGACAACAACTACTATGGCTACACCTTC. Protein product: CASSTRRDNNYYGYTF.

This clonotype has at least ten counts. The gene calls are TRBV7-9 and TRBJ2-5; D may match TRBD1 or TRBD2 (5 bases each). Germline V lookup: CDR1 SEHNR, CDR2 FQNEAQ (reference sequence). V lost 3 bases to trimming and J lost 0 bases, with 11 bases between them. This CDR3 is 15 amino acids long. CDR3 region: CASSFVGDHQETQYF. CDR3 nucleotide sequence: TGTGCCAGCAGCTTCGTGGGGGACCACCAAGAGACCCAGTACTTC.

This clonotype was seen only a few times. The chain uses TRBV6-1 and TRBJ2-2; no clear D gene. CDR1 is MNHNS and CDR2 is SASEGT in the germline V gene. The V gene lost 1 base and the J gene lost 1 base, with 7 bases spanning the gap. The CDR3 is made up of 15 amino acids. The CDR3 loop reads CASSEGRWNTGELFF. CDR3 in DNA: TGTGCCAGCAGTGAAGGCAGGTGGAACACCGGGGAGCTGTTTTTT.

In this sample, this clonotype turned up many times. The chain uses TRBV11-2 and TRBJ2-5; TRBD2 matches 7 bases. The CDR3 consists of 14 residues. Looked up from germline, CDR1 is SGHAT and CDR2 is FQNNGV. Trimming at V came to 5 bases and at J to 2 bases, leaving 5 bases not matched to a gene. The DNA for the CDR3 is TGTGCCAGCAGCCCCAGGACTAGTCAAGAGACCCAGTACTTC. This encodes CASSPRTSQETQYF. The complete variable domain, with remaining parts taken from reference TRBV11-2 and TRBJ2-5, reads EAGVAQSPRYKIIEKRQSVAFWCNPISGHATLYWYQQILGQGPKLLIQFQNNGVVDDSQLPKDRFSAERLKGVDSTLKIQPAKLEDSAVYLCASSPRTSQETQYFGPGTRLLVL.

This clonotype was seen a handful of times. The chain joins TRBV10-3 to TRBJ1-1; D is uncertain. The V and J ends lost 4 bases and 0 bases respectively, with 9 bases between them. The CDR3 covers 14 residues. The germline CDR1 and CDR2 sequences are ENHRY and SYGVKD. The DNA for the CDR3 is TGTGCCATCAGTGGGGATGCGATGAACACTGAAGCTTTCTTT. Protein product: CAISGDAMNTEAFF.

This clonotype was observed at least ten times. The genes are TRBV20-1 and TRBJ2-3, with a possible D match to TRBD2 (7 bases). The germline CDR1 and CDR2 sequences are DFQATT and SNEGSKA (reference sequence). The ends were cut back, 4 bases at V and 4 bases at J, with 9 bases in the middle. The CDR3 spans 12 residues. The CDR3 region has the DNA TGCAGTGCTACGGGGGGCCCAGATACGCAGTATTTT. Residues: CSATGGPDTQYF.

This clonotype was seen only a few times. The rearrangement links TRBV4-2 to TRBJ1-2; 9 bases map to TRBD1. V gave up 4 bases and J gave up 1 base; unmatched junction bases: 7. The CDR3 is 16 residues long. Germline V CDR1 and CDR2: LGHNA, YNFKEQ. Here the CDR3 DNA reads TGTGCCAGCAGCCTCCGGGACAGGGACCTTAACTATGGCTACACCTTC. It encodes CASSLRDRDLNYGYTF.

The chain is built from TRBV28 and TRBJ2-4; perhaps TRBD2 as D (5 bases). CDR1 and CDR2 from the germline V gene are MDHEN and SYDVKM. The CDR3 totals 14 residues. The V end lost 8 bases, the J end lost 2 bases, and 13 bases lay between the germline ends. The CDR3 bases are TGTGCCAGCGGGCTCGGGGTCACCAAAAACATTCAGTACTTC. Amino acid sequence: CASGLGVTKNIQYF.

This clonotype was counted many times. V and J are TRBV7-9 and TRBJ2-2, with TRBD1 matching 10 bases. Unmatched junction bases numbered 5, after V lost 5 bases and J lost 5 bases. CDR1 and CDR2 (germline): SEHNR, FQNEAQ (reference sequence). CDR3 length: 15 residues. CDR3: CASSHRDRGTGELFF. As DNA, the CDR3 is TGTGCCAGCAGCCACCGGGACAGGGGAACCGGGGAGCTGTTTTTT.

This clonotype has ten or more counts. This sequence joins TRBV11-3 and TRBJ2-2; D perhaps matches TRBD2 (6 bases). This CDR3 has 15 residues. CDR1 SGHNT and CDR2 YENEEA come from the germline V gene. V was trimmed by 3 bases and J by 5 bases, leaving 13 bases between them. For the CDR3, the DNA is TGTGCCAGCAGCTTTTCGGAGGGACCTACCGGGGAGCTGTTTTTT. This encodes CASSFSEGPTGELFF. Combining the CDR3 with reference TRBV11-3 and TRBJ2-2 gives the whole variable domain EAGVVQSPRYKIIEKKQPVAFWCNPISGHNTLYWYLQNLGQGPELLIRYENEEAVDDSQLPKDRFSAERLKGVDSTLKIQPAELGDSAVYLCASSFSEGPTGELFFGEGSRLTVL.

This clonotype was found many times. The CDR3 loop reads CAIRTPSSGANVLTF. CDR3 DNA: TGTGCCATCAGGACTCCTTCTAGTGGGGCCAACGTCCTGACTTTC. The chain carries TRBV10-3 and TRBJ2-6; D is uncertain. This CDR3 has 15 residues. Germline V gene lookup returns CDR1 ENHRY and CDR2 SYGVKD. V was trimmed by 6 bases and J by 3 bases, leaving 12 bases between them.

This clonotype was recorded many times. V usage is TRBV7-2 and J usage is TRBJ1-2; a weak D match, TRBD1 (5 bases). This CDR3 has 16 residues. Germline CDR1 SGHTA, CDR2 FQGNSA. Trimming cost V 2 bases and J 6 bases, with 19 bases left between them. In nucleotides, the CDR3 is TGTGCCAGCAGCTTAAATTGGGACGCGGACATTCATGGCTACACCTTC. This codes for CASSLNWDADIHGYTF.

This clonotype has at least ten counts. The rearrangement links TRBV28 to TRBJ2-1; tentative D call: TRBD2 (5 bases). Germline V gene lookup returns CDR1 MDHEN and CDR2 SYDVKM. Trimming pared 2 bases from V and 7 bases from J, leaving 15 bases between. The CDR3 length is 15 residues. The CDR3 loop is CASSLTGSFGNEQFF. As DNA, the CDR3 is TGTGCCAGCAGTTTAACGGGGTCCTTCGGGAATGAGCAGTTCTTC. The variable domain in full, completed from reference TRBV28 and TRBJ2-1, reads DVKVTQSSRYLVKRTGEKVFLECVQDMDHENMFWYRQDPGLGLRLIYFSYDVKMKEKGDIPEGYSVSREKKERFSLILESASTNQTSMYLCASSLTGSFGNEQFFGPGTRLTVL.

In this sample, this clonotype turned up many times. The V and J genes are TRBV5-4 and TRBJ2-5; D call uncertain. V gave up 4 bases and J gave up 1 base, with 11 bases separating them. The CDR3 loop spans 14 amino acids. CDR1 is SGHNT and CDR2 is YYREEE in the germline V gene (reference sequence). CDR3 bases: TGTGCCAGCAGCGACGTGTCGGTCCAAGAGACCCAGTACTTC. As protein: CASSDVSVQETQYF.

This clonotype has a count of ten or more. The rearrangement joins TRBV7-3 to TRBJ2-3, with a weak D call TRBD2 (5 bases). CDR1 and CDR2 from the germline V gene are SGHTA and FQGTGA. This CDR3 region has 15 residues. V lost 3 bases and J 3 bases, leaving 13 bases between the germline ends. CDR3 in DNA: TGTGCCAGCAGCTTGTCCGGGGTCGGTACAGATACGCAGTATTTT. Its protein product is CASSLSGVGTDTQYF.

This clonotype came up a few times. The rearrangement links TRBV7-3 to TRBJ1-6; D uncertain. V shed 4 bases and J shed 2 bases, with 9 bases lying between them. The CDR3 totals 15 residues. Germline loops: CDR1 SGHTA, CDR2 FQGTGA. The CDR3 bases are TGTGCCAGCAGCTGGGGAAGCACCTATAATTCACCCCTCCACTTT. It is translated as CASSWGSTYNSPLHF.

This clonotype was counted only a few times. The V gene is TRBV20-1, the J gene TRBJ2-7, with TRBD2 identical over 9 bases. Germline trimming cut 0 bases from V and 4 bases from J; bases unmatched to any gene: 7. The CDR3 runs to 15 residues. Germline V gene sequence: CDR1 DFQATT, CDR2 SNEGSKA (reference sequence). The CDR3 nucleotides are TGCAGTGCTAGAGATCCTAGCGGGGCGATTTACGAGCAGTACTTC. As protein: CSARDPSGAIYEQYF.

This clonotype was picked up many times. The rearrangement uses TRBV10-3 and TRBJ2-7; D might be TRBD1 (5 bases). The V gene lost 4 bases and the J gene lost 6 bases, with 10 bases spanning the gap. The CDR3 runs 12 residues. CDR1 is ENHRY and CDR2 is SYGVKD in the germline V gene. The CDR3 sequence: CAISAQESEQYF. The CDR3 DNA follows: TGTGCCATCAGTGCACAGGAGTCCGAGCAGTACTTC.

The sample holds many counts of this clonotype. The V gene is TRBV7-6, the J gene TRBJ1-5, with D perhaps TRBD1 (6 bases). CDR3 length equals 15 residues. Germline loops: CDR1 SGHVS, CDR2 FNYEAQ. The germline V and J ends were trimmed by 1 base and 4 bases, with 11 bases remaining between them. The CDR3 sequence: CASSLVPDSNQPQHF. CDR3 DNA sequence: TGTGCCAGCAGCTTAGTGCCGGACAGTAATCAGCCCCAGCATTTT.

Many counts were recorded for this clonotype. The rearrangement joins TRBV7-2 to TRBJ1-2, with 9 bases aligning to TRBD1. The trim removed 2 bases at V and 7 bases at J, leaving 11 bases unmatched. CDR3 length: 16 residues. In germline, CDR1 is SGHTA, CDR2 FQGNSA. CDR3 amino acids: CASSLRSRDRDPGYTF. The CDR3 DNA sequence: TGTGCCAGCAGCTTAAGGTCCCGGGACAGGGATCCTGGCTACACCTTC.

This clonotype turned up a few times. This chain connects TRBV30 to TRBJ1-2; tentative D call: TRBD1 (5 bases). The CDR3 is made up of 12 amino acids. Deletions cut 2 bases from V and 4 bases from J, with 8 bases between. CDR1 and CDR2 from the germline V gene are GTSNPN and SVGIG (reference sequence). CDR3 sequence (DNA): TGTGCCTGGAGTCCCGGGGCCTATGGCTACACCTTC. Amino acid sequence: CAWSPGAYGYTF.